A single sample gave rise to the 21 T cell receptor beta chains below, sequenced in a study of vaccination and CD4 T cells after COVID-19. Specified treatment: roughly ten-day PBMC culture with coronavirus spike peptide pools or control peptides (ViraFEST assay). Their antigens remain unidentified. Oncomine TCR Beta short-read sequencing was applied to DNA from cultured CD4+ T cells. TCRdb fed the PCR reads into MiXCR, producing one record per CDR3 protein. Of 20,000 or so distinct CDR3 sequences in the sample, roughly 48% were seen once. This sample comprised CD4+ T cells from blood, cultured in vitro, obtained before SARS-CoV-2 vaccination. The receptors stem from a human donor who had recovered from COVID-19.

The chain joins TRBV19 to TRBJ2-3; TRBD2 aligns across 9 bases. This CDR3 contains 16 residues. The V and J ends lost 6 bases and 5 bases, in that order; junction bases with no gene match: 12. Per the germline V gene, CDR1 is LNHDA and CDR2 is SQIVND (reference sequence). CDR3 protein: CASSAFSGSGGDTQYF. CDR3 in DNA: TGTGCCAGTAGCGCATTTAGCGGGAGCGGTGGAGATACGCAGTATTTT.

The CDR3: CASSFGGGWTSGILNEQYF. CDR3 nucleotides: TGTGCCAGCAGCTTTGGGGGGGGTTGGACTAGCGGGATCCTAAACGAGCAGTACTTC. The rearrangement uses TRBV7-2 and TRBJ2-7, with 12 bases aligning to TRBD2. V gave up 3 bases and J gave up 5 bases; unmatched junction bases: 17. Germline V gene sequence: CDR1 SGHTA, CDR2 FQGNSA. The CDR3 has 19 residues. Drawing the rest from reference TRBV7-2 and TRBJ2-7, the complete variable domain is GAGVSQSPSNKVTEKGKDVELRCDPISGHTALYWYRQSLGQGLEFLIYFQGNSAPDKSGLPSDRFSAERTGGSVSTLTIQRTQQEDSAVYLCASSFGGGWTSGILNEQYFGPGTRLTVT.

This clonotype has only a few counts. The chain has TRBV20-1 and TRBJ2-1; 15 bases match TRBD2. V trimming: 2 bases; J trimming: 2 bases; junction bases outside the gene matches: 10. From germline, CDR1 is DFQATT and CDR2 SNEGSKA (reference sequence). The CDR3 length is 19 residues. This CDR3 is CSARSGLAGGWRPYNEQFF. The CDR3 DNA is TGCAGTGCTAGATCCGGACTAGCGGGAGGGTGGAGGCCCTACAATGAGCAGTTCTTC.

CDR3 protein: CASSLGVSTDTQYF. In nucleotides, the CDR3 is TGTGCCAGCAGCTTAGGTGTTAGCACAGATACGCAGTATTTT. The rearrangement links TRBV7-2 to TRBJ2-3, with unresolved D. The CDR3 consists of 14 residues. V lost 1 base and J 0 bases, leaving 5 bases between the germline ends. From germline, CDR1 is SGHTA and CDR2 FQGNSA.

J is TRBJ1-6 and V is TRBV12-3 or TRBV12-4; D is unresolved. The CDR3 is 14 amino acids. Trimming pared 3 bases from V and 5 bases from J, leaving 8 bases between. The CDR3 coding sequence is TGTGCCAGCAGTTTTGGCGGAGATAATTCACCCCTCCACTTT. This translates into CASSFGGDNSPLHF.

CDR3 sequence (DNA): TGTGCCACCAGTGATAGGGTTCGAGTAGAGACCCAGTACTTC. This codes for CATSDRVRVETQYF. The chain carries TRBV24-1 and TRBJ2-5, with D unclear. The germline V gene has CDR1 KGHDR and CDR2 SFDVKD. The germline V and J ends were trimmed by 3 bases and 4 bases, with 11 bases remaining between them. This CDR3 comprises 14 residues.

The J gene is TRBJ2-7, the V gene TRBV10-3; D perhaps matches TRBD2 (6 bases). Trimming removed 5 bases at V and 4 bases at J, with 18 bases between. In germline, CDR1 is ENHRY, CDR2 SYGVKD. This CDR3 is built from 15 residues. The CDR3: CAISRSGTDTYEQYF. The CDR3 coding sequence is TGTGCCATCAGTCGGTCCGGGACTGACACTTACGAGCAGTACTTC.

V is TRBV28 and J is TRBJ1-6, with D tentatively TRBD1 (5 bases). V lost 5 bases and J 10 bases, leaving 21 bases between the germline ends. The CDR3 runs 16 residues. CDR1 MDHEN and CDR2 SYDVKM come from the germline V gene. The CDR3 nucleotides read TGTGCCAGCAGTCCAGCCTCGGGGACTTACGACTCACCCCTCCACTTT. Protein sequence: CASSPASGTYDSPLHF.

The CDR3 DNA reads as TGTGCCAGCAGTTACCTTACCCGAGGACAGGGCTATAACACTGAAGCTTTCTTT. Translation gives CASSYLTRGQGYNTEAFF. The chain joins TRBV6-5 to TRBJ1-1; 8 nucleotides agree with TRBD1. The germline V gene has CDR1 MNHEY and CDR2 SVGAGI. Unmatched junction bases numbered 13, after V lost 2 bases and J lost 2 bases. The CDR3 is 18 residues long.

This clonotype has just a few counts. J is TRBJ2-7 and V is TRBV27; TRBD1 or TRBD2 may be the D gene (5 bases each). V was trimmed by 1 base and J by 6 bases, leaving 10 bases between them. CDR1 and CDR2 (germline): MNHEY, SMNVEV (reference sequence). This CDR3 is built from 13 residues. CDR3 loop: CASSLWGSFEQYF. In nucleotides, the CDR3 is TGTGCCAGCAGTTTATGGGGGAGCTTCGAGCAGTACTTC.

The CDR3 nucleotides are TGTGCCAGCAGCGTCCTAAGCACAGATACGCAGTATTTT. Translation gives CASSVLSTDTQYF. The chain employs TRBV7-3 and TRBJ2-3; D ambiguous. Germline assignment: CDR1 SGHTA and CDR2 FQGTGA. CDR3 length equals 13 residues. Trimming took 5 bases from V and 0 from J, leaving 6 bases between them.

Only one count was recorded for this clonotype. The CDR3 here is CSARASFPSYEQYF. CDR3 in DNA: TGCAGTGCTAGAGCTTCTTTTCCGAGTTACGAGCAGTACTTC. The chain recombines TRBV20-1 with TRBJ2-7; D uncertain. Trimming left V 1 base short and J 4 bases short, with 14 bases between. Germline V gene lookup returns CDR1 DFQATT and CDR2 SNEGSKA (reference sequence). This CDR3 is built from 14 residues.

CDR3 sequence reads: CSAFGQGFSGANVLTF. CDR3 coding DNA: TGCAGTGCTTTCGGACAGGGATTCTCTGGGGCCAACGTCCTGACTTTC. The V and J genes are TRBV20-1 and TRBJ2-6; 8 bases fit TRBD1. V trimming: 5 bases; J trimming: 0 bases; junction bases outside the gene matches: 6. Germline values: CDR1 DFQATT, CDR2 SNEGSKA (reference sequence). The CDR3 spans 16 residues.

The gene calls are TRBV2 and TRBJ2-5; the D is unclear. The CDR3 is made up of 12 amino acids. Trimming took off 3 bases at V and 4 bases at J, with 6 bases between the two ends. CDR1 is SNHLY, CDR2 FYNNEI, per germline. The CDR3 sequence: CASSESLETQYF. The CDR3 DNA sequence: TGTGCCAGCAGTGAGAGCTTAGAGACCCAGTACTTC.

This clonotype was found a few times. Because the CDR3's place on the DNA is in doubt, the DNA is left out and the CDR3 is given as listed by TCRdb. The V gene is TRBV7-5, the J gene TRBJ1-6; the table calls TRBD1, which could not be checked here. TRBV7-5 is noted as a pseudogene. Ends included, the CDR3 has 17 residues. CDR3 in amino acids: CISVPEVGTVGNSPLHF.

For the CDR3, the DNA is TGTGCCACCAGCAGACGTCCGAGAGATGGGGGGGGCTACGAGCAGTACTTC. As protein: CATSRRPRDGGGYEQYF. The V and J genes are TRBV15 and TRBJ2-7, with 7 bases that match TRBD2. The CDR3 totals 17 residues. The junction had 13 bases not matched to a gene; V was cut back by 2 bases and J by 3 bases. Germline values: CDR1 LNHNV, CDR2 YYDKDF (reference sequence). Based on the CDR3 plus reference TRBV15 and TRBJ2-7, the full variable domain is DAMVIQNPRYQVTQFGKPVTLSCSQTLNHNVMYWYQQKSSQAPKLLFHYYDKDFNNEADTPDNFQSRRPNTSFCFLDIRSPGLGDTAMYLCATSRRPRDGGGYEQYFGPGTRLTVT.

The chain employs TRBV20-1 and TRBJ2-1; the match to TRBD2 covers 9 bases. From germline, CDR1 is DFQATT and CDR2 SNEGSKA (reference sequence). This CDR3 is 14 amino acids long. Losses at the gene ends were 6 bases for V and 9 bases for J; bases not matched to a gene: 12. The DNA for the CDR3 is TGCAGTGCCGCGGGGGGGGGCGGGACCCCTGAGCAGTTCTTC. This gives the protein CSAAGGGGTPEQFF.

The V gene is TRBV11-3, the J gene TRBJ2-1, with TRBD1 identical over 9 bases. The V and J ends lost 1 base and 8 bases, in that order; junction bases with no gene match: 6. Germline V lookup: CDR1 SGHNT, CDR2 YENEEA. CDR3 length: 15 residues. The CDR3 region is CASSLAGQGLYEQFF. The CDR3, as DNA: TGTGCCAGCAGCTTAGCGGGACAGGGTTTGTATGAGCAGTTCTTC.

CDR3 in amino acids: CASSIDWEGEQYF. The DNA for the CDR3 is TGTGCCAGTAGTATAGATTGGGAAGGCGAGCAGTACTTC. The chain uses TRBV19 and TRBJ2-7; no clear D. V was pared by 0 bases and J by 6 bases, with 9 bases between. The CDR3 totals 13 residues. CDR1 is LNHDA and CDR2 is SQIVND in the germline V gene (reference sequence).

In DNA, the CDR3 is TGTGCCAGCAGCCGGGGACTAGCGGGAGGCTCCATTAGTCCGCAGTTCTTC. Translated, it gives CASSRGLAGGSISPQFF. V usage is TRBV12-3 or TRBV12-4 and J usage is TRBJ2-1; TRBD2 matches at 15 bases. V lost 6 bases to trimming and J lost 12 bases; unmatched junction nucleotides: 15. The CDR3 has 17 amino acids.

The chain uses TRBV28 and TRBJ1-5; 11 nucleotides align to TRBD1. Trimming at V came to 5 bases and at J to 6 bases, leaving 3 bases not matched to a gene. CDR3 length: 14 amino acids. CDR1 MDHEN and CDR2 SYDVKM come from the germline V gene. CDR3 protein: CASSGTGGGQPQHF. The DNA of the CDR3 is TGTGCCAGCAGTGGGACAGGGGGAGGTCAGCCCCAGCATTTT.